The T cell receptor beta chain under discussion was sequenced for a study of shared clonotypes between healthy human individuals. Profiling relied on immunoSEQ multiplex PCR, and the TCRdb table lists in-frame clones only, not all of them. Here the sample spans a few million clones, around nine tenths being singletons. Material: naive CD4+ T cells sorted from blood. Subset reported: CD45RA+ positively selected. The receptor comes from a man aged 18 to 30 in good health.

The DNA of the CDR3 is TGTGCCAGCAGCTTAGTCCCTGTGAGCTCCTACGAGCAGTACTTC. It yields the protein CASSLVPVSSYEQYF. The V call is TRBV7-2, the J call TRBJ2-7; the D is unclear. Between the trimmed V and J ends, which lost 1 base and 0 bases, there was a span of 10 bases. The CDR3 runs to 15 residues. The germline gives CDR1 SGHTA, CDR2 FQGNSA.